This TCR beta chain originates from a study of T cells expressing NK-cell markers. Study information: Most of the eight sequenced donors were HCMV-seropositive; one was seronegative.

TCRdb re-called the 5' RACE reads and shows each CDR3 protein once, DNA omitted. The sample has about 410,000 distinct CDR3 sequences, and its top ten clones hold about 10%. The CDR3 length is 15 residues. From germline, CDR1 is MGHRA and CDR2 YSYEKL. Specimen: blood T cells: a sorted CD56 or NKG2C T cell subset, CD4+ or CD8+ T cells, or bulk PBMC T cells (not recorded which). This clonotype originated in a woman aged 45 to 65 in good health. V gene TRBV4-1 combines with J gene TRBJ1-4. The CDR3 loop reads CASSQIRVANEKLFF.